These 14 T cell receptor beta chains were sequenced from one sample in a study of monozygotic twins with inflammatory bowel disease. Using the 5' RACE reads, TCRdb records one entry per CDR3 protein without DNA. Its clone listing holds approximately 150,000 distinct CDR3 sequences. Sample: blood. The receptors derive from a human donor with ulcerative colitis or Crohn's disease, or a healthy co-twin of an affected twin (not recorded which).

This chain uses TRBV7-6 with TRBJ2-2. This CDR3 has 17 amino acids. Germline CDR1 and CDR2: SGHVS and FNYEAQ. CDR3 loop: CASSLATLGANTGELFF.

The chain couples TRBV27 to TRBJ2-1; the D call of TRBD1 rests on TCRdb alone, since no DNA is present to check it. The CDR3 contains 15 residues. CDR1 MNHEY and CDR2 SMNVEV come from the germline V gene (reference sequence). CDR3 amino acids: CASSSGTGSHNEQFF.

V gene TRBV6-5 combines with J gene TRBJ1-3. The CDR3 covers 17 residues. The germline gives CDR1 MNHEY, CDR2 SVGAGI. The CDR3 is CASSYSSGGGARNTIYF.

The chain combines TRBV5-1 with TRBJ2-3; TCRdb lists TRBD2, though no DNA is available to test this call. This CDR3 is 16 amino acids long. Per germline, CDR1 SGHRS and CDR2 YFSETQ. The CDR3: CASSRPEGLVKDTQYF.

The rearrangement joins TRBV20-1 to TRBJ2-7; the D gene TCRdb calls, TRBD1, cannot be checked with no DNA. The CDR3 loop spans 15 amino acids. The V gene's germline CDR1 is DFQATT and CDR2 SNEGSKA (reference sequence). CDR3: CSARDPSGDRYEQHF.

The CDR3 here is CSSRGGYNEQFF. The gene calls are TRBV29-1 and TRBJ2-1; as DNA is missing, the TRBD1 call by TCRdb cannot be tested. CDR3 length equals 12 residues. The V gene's germline CDR1 is SQVTM and CDR2 ANQGSEA.

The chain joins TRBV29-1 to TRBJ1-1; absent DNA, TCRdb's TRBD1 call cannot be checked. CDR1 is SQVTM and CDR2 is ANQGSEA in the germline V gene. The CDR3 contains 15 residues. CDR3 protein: CSVSGGWGMNTEAFF.

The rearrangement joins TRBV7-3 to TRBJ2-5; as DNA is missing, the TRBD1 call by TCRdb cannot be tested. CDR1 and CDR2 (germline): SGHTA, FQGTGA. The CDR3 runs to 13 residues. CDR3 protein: CASSPGQVETQYF.

The CDR3 loop reads CASTISGDNTGELFF. The chain joins TRBV7-9 to TRBJ2-2. This CDR3 has 15 amino acids. From germline, CDR1 is SEHNR and CDR2 FQNEAQ (reference sequence). Full variable domain (remainder filled in from reference TRBV7-9 and TRBJ2-2): DTGVSQNPRHKITKRGQNVTFRCDPISEHNRLYWYRQTLGQGPEFLTYFQNEAQLEKSRLLSDRFSAERPKGSFSTLEIQRTEQGDSAMYLCASTISGDNTGELFFGEGSRLTVL.

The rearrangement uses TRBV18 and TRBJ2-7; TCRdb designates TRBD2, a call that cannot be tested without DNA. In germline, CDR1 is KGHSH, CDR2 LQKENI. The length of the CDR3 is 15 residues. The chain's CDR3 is CASSPLASGTYEQYF.

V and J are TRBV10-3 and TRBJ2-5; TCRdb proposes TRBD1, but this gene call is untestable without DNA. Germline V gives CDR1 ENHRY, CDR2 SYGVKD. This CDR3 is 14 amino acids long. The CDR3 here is CAISMTGGGETQYF.

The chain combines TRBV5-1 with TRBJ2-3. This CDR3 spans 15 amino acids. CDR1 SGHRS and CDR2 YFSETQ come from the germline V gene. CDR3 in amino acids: CASSFHGTSTDTQYF.

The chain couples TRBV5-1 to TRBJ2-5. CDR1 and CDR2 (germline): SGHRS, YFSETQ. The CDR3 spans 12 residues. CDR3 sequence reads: CASSRLGETQYF.

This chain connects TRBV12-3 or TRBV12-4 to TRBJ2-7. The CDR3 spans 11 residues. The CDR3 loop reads CASSLHHEQYF.